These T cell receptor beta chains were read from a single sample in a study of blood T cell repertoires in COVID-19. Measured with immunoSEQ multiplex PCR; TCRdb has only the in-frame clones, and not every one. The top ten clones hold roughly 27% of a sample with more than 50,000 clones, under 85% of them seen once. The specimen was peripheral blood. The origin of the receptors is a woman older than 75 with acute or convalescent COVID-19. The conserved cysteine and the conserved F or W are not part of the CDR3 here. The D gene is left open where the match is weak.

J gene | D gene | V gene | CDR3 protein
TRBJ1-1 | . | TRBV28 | AVRDTEAF
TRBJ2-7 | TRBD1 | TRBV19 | ASSRGQGTYEQY
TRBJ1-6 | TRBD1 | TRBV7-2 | ASSLNAGGISPLH
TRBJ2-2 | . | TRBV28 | ATTSGSSGPGELF
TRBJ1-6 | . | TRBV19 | ASSPTFKESPLH
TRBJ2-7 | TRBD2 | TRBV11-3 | ASSLGGLAETSYEQY
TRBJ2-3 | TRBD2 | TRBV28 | ATNSGRAADTQY
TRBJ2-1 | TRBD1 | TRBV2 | ASTRQGINEQF
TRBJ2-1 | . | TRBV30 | AWSVRVNEQF
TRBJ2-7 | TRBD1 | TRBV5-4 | ASSLRTGYPYEQY
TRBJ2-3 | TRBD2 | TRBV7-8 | ASSPRLAGSTDTQY
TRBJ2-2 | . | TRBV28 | ASSLPAAGGGTGELF
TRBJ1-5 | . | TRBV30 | AWSEGGHQPQH
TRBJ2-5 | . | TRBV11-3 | ASSFIVTNQETQY
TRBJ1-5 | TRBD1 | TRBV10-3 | AISEGRDRRIQPQH
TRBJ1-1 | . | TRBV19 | ASSINKNTEAF
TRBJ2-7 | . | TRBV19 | ASRTSGSSSYEQY
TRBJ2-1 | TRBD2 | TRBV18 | ASSPRASGSSYNEQF
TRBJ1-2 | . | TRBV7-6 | ASSLINPGRYVGYGYT
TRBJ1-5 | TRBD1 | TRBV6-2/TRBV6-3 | ASSHGDRWNQPQH
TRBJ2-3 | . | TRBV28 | ASSPRRGSARTDTQY
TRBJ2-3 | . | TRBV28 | ASSFNGGDRTDTQY
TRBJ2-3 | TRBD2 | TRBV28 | ASSLRPWERESTDTQY
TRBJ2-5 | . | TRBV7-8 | ASSFIAGTQETQY
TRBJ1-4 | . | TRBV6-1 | ASRSDSNEKLF
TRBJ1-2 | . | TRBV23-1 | ASSPPSGGLYGYT
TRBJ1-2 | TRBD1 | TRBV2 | ASSTGTAYGYT
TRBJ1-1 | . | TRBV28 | ASASGLRNTEAF
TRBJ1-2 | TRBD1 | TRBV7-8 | ASSSGQGFYGYT
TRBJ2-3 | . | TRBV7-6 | ASSKGGGVLRGRTDTQY
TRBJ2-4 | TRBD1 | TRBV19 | ASSIGRTGSTKNIQY
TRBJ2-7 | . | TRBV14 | ASSQVNYEQY
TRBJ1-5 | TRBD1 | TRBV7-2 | ASSLGTGPGQPQH
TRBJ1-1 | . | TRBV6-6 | ASSSPPGLAF
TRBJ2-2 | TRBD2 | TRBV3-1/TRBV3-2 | ASSQLAGGVTGELF
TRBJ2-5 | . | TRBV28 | ASSYRETQY
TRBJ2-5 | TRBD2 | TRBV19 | ASSMGSGQETQY
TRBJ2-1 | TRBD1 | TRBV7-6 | ASSLLAPGQGNEQF
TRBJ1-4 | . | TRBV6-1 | ASTRTGATNEKLF
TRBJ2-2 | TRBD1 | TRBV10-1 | ASSPGTGHGELF
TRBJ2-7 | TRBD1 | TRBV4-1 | ASSRTGGSYEQY
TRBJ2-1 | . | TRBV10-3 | AISELTGSYNEQF
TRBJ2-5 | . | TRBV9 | ASSVDPARDSQETQY
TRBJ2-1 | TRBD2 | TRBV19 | ASSISSGQYNEQF
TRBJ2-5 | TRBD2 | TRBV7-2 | ASSPTSGSETQY
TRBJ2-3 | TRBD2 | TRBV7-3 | ASSLALAGVGDTQY
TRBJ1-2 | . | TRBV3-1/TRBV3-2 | ARQPREEKSYGYT
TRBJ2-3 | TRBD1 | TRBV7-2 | ASSSRTGTDTQY
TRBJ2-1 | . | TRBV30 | AWSWTRLREQF
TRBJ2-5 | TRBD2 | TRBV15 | ATSRGAGGYETQY
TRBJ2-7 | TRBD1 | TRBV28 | ASIPDRGRSYEQY
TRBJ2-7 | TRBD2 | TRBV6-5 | ASTTTSGRGEQY
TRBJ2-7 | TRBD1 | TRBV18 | ASSPYSLGQGTHEQY